This T cell receptor beta chain appears in the sequencing data of a study of T cells in women clearing cervical HPV infection (dated by TCRdb to the late 2010s). For the wider study: The cases were approximately 23 women with histologically confirmed HPV16-related CIN3 or worse, and 2 of those women had invasive cancers. Five blinded duplicates per group were added as quality controls, giving roughly 60 samples: some 50 participants and around ten replicates. Blood from cases was collected at the visit at which the lesion was first identified, whereas blood from controls was collected once infection was no longer detected. Median age was approximately 30 years in cases versus approximately 37 in controls, and baseline characteristics did not differ significantly. An exploratory proof-of-principle case-control study, nested within the Guanacaste HPV Natural History Study in Costa Rica, was conducted to compare TCR repertoires across cervical HPV16 outcomes. In the parent cohort, about 10,000 women aged 18 or older were enrolled in Guanacaste, Costa Rica, during about 1993 to 1995 and then followed for roughly seven years. HLA typing was available for only a few women, so HLA type could not be excluded as a confounder. Among cases, blood sampling occurred a median of 149 days after lesion detection, with an interquartile range of 90 to 200 days. The controls were 25 or so women whose single incident HPV16 infection cleared within 12 months with no development of precancer or cancer. Cases were matched to controls by age within five years and by the year the sample was collected. Results and caveats for the whole study, not just this receptor: T-cell numbers per sample were unknown, so richness differences could reflect varying T-cell content rather than repertoire biology. Random forest classifiers that combined richness and V gene abundances separated cases from controls with an estimated AUC of 0.83. Because of the cross-sectional design, the study could not determine whether the associations came before infection or resulted from infection, and neither effector/memory subsets nor HPV-specific T cells were isolated. Lower TRBV6-7 relative abundance was observed in cases than in controls (0.11% versus 0.16%; Bonferroni P = 0.0008). Significantly higher TCR repertoire richness was observed in CIN3+ cases than in controls across sequencing depths, whereas no difference in evenness was found.

The immunoSEQ assay used multiplex PCR to amplify TCR beta CDR3 regions from an average of about 1.1 ug of genomic DNA per sample. Primer bias was corrected in the assay by using a complete synthetic TCR repertoire to establish an amplification baseline. Amplicons were sequenced on the Illumina platform. On the study's bioinformatics: Sequence errors were corrected by clustering with frequency ratios and a modified nearest-neighbor algorithm, and the sequences were then analyzed in the immunoSEQ Analyzer using IMGT gene definitions. At each rarefaction depth, TCR richness and evenness were averaged over 20 rarefaction repeats, and samples with fewer sequences than the depth were excluded. V, D and J gene relative abundances were compared between groups with Wilcoxon rank sum tests, applying FDR correction. Blinded duplicates gave an intraclass correlation of approximately 96% for TCR richness and an average of 76.4% across some 62 gene segments. TCRdb carries this immuneACCESS record with in-frame sequences only. Its versions omit some clonotypes, under half of them owing to an unresolved V gene in the studies checked, with the rest unexplained. V and J calls and clone size are those listed in that table; D and trimming were worked out from the DNA. The sample table includes 20,000 to 25,000 clones. The top ten hold approximately 3.5% of the sample.

From cysteine to phenylalanine, the CDR3 is 13 amino acids long. The DNA has 30 bases, all within the CDR3, and is read from base 1. V is pared back by 4 bases and J by 2 bases, with 8 bases lying between the germline termini. The germline V gene (reference sequence) supplies CDR1 LNHDA and CDR2 SQIVND. Comments on this clone: What antigen it recognizes has not been identified. The CDR3 is cut off 3 residues early in the read; its end comes from the germline J gene.

Every participant had a single incident cervical HPV16 infection, and prevalent HPV16 infections were excluded. Cervical HPV DNA was detected with MY09/MY11 PCR, and genotyping was done with dot-blot hybridization. Fifteen mL of heparinized blood were centrifuged, and the buffy coat was aliquoted, frozen at -30°C, then stored at -80°C. Genomic DNA was extracted from buffy coat specimens using QIAGEN kits. Sequencing was done on a sample of blood buffy coat. This receptor chain uses TRBV19 and TRBJ2-5; no D gene is confidently identified. This clonotype was obtained from a woman between 18 and 69 years old with a cervical HPV16 infection that either progressed to CIN3+ or cleared (not recorded which). Partial CDR3 DNA: TGTGCCAGTAGTACCCTAGTTCAAGAGACC. The translation is CASSTLVQET. The whole CDR3 sequence is CASSTLVQETQYF.